This TCR beta chain stems from a study of blood T cell repertoires in COVID-19. About the study: From T cells, B-cell-depleted T cells, or PBMCs came the material, which was cDNA or gDNA.

The Seattle patients joined while their infection was active and were tracked longitudinally afterward. Looked up from germline, CDR1 is MNHEY and CDR2 is SVGAGI. The CDR3 has 16 residues. With 0 bases clipped from V and 4 bases from J, the junction kept 8 bases outside the gene matches. As processed by the authors: Amplification with reference gene primers provided the estimates of nucleated cell counts. TCRdb's table, derived via immunoSEQ multiplex PCR, lists solely in-frame clones and lacks some. V and J calls plus clone size are reproduced from that table; the DNA served to infer D and trimming. Of 250,000 to 300,000 clones listed, about 90% were seen once; the top ten hold roughly 10%.

The origin of this receptor is an older woman with COVID-19, enrolled during active disease. This sequence joins TRBV6-5 and TRBJ1-2, with 7 bases fitting TRBD1. What was sequenced was peripheral blood. The CDR3 nucleotides are TGTGCCAGCAGTTACTCTCCCCTTGGACAGGTCTATGGCTACACCTTC. It encodes CASSYSPLGQVYGYTF.